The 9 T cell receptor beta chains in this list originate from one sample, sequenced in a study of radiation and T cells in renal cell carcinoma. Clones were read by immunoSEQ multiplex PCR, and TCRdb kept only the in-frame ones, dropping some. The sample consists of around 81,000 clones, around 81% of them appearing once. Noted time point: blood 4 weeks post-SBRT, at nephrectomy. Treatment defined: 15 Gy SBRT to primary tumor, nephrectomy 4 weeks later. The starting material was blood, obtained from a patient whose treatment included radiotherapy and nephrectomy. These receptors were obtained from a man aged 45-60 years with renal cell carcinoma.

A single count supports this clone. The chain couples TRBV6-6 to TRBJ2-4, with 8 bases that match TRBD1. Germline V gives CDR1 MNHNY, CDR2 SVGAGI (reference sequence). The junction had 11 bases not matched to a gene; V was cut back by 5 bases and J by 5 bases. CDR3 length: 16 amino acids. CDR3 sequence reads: CASSQYQGAQENIQYF. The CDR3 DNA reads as TGTGCCAGCAGTCAGTACCAGGGGGCCCAGGAAAACATTCAGTACTTC.

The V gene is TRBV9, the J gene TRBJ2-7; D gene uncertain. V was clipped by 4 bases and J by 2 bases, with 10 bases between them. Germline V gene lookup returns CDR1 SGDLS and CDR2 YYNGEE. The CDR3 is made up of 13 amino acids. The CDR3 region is CASSPGAAYEQYF. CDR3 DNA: TGTGCCAGCAGCCCCGGCGCGGCCTACGAGCAGTACTTC. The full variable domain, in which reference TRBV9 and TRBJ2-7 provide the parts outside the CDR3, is DSGVTQTPKHLITATGQRVTLRCSPRSGDLSVYWYQQSLDQGLQFLIQYYNGEERAKGNILERFSAQQFPDLHSELNLSSLELGDSALYFCASSPGAAYEQYFGPGTRLTVT.

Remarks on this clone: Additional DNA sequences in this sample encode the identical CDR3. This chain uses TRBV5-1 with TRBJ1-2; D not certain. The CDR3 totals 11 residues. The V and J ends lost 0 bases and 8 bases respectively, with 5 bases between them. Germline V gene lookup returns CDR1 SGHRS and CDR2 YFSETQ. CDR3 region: CASSLGAGYTF. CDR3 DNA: TGCGCCAGCAGCTTGGGGGCCGGCTACACCTTC.

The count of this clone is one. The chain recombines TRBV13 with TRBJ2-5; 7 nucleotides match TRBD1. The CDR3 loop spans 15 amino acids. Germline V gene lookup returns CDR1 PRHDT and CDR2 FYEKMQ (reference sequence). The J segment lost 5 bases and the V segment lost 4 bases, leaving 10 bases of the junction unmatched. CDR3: CASSSLLGGGETQYF. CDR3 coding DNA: TGTGCCAGCAGCTCCCTGTTAGGGGGCGGGGAGACCCAGTACTTC.

The CDR3 loop reads CASSFWPHQPQHF. CDR3 DNA sequence: TGCGCCAGCAGCTTTTGGCCTCATCAGCCCCAGCATTTT. The gene calls are TRBV5-1 and TRBJ1-5; no definite D call. The V gene's germline CDR1 is SGHRS and CDR2 YFSETQ. With 2 bases removed from V and 5 bases from J, the gap between germline ends came to 8 bases. The CDR3 has 13 amino acids.

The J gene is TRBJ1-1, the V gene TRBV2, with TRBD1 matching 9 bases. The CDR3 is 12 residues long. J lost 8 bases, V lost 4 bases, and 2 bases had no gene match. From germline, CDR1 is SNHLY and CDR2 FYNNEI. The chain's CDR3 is CASSGQGVEAFF. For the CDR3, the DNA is TGTGCCAGCAGTGGACAGGGGGTAGAAGCTTTCTTT.

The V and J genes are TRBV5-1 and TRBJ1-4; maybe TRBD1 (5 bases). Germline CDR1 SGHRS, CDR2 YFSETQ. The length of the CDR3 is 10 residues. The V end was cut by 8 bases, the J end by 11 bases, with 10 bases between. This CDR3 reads CARISGKLFF. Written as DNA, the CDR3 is TGCGCCAGGATATCAGGGAAACTGTTTTTT.

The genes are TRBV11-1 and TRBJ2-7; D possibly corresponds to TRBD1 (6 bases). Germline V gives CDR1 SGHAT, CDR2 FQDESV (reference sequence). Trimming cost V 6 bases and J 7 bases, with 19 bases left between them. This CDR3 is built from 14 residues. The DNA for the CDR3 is TGTGCCAGCAGTCCTTCGGGACAACCGTGGGAGCAGTACTTC. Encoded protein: CASSPSGQPWEQYF.

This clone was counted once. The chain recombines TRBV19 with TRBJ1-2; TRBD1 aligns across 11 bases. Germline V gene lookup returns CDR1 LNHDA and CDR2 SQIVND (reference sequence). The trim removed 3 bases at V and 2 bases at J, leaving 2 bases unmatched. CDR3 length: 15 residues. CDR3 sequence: CASSIRTGGNYGYTF. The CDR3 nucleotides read TGTGCCAGTAGTATCCGGACAGGGGGCAACTATGGCTACACCTTC.